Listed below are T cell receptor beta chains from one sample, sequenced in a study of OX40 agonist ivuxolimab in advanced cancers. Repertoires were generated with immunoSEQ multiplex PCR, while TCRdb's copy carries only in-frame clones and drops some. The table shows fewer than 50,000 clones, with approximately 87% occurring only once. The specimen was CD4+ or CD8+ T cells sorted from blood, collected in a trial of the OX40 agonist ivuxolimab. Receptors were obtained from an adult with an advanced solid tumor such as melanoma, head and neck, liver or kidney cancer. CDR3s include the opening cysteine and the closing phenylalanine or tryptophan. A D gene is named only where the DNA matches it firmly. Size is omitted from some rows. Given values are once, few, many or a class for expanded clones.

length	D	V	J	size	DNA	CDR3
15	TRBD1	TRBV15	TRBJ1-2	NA	TGTGCCACCAGCACCAAGTTACAGGGGAACTATGGCTACACCTTC	CATSTKLQGNYGYTF
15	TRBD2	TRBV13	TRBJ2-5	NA	TGTGCCAGCAGCCGTGGGACACTAGCGGGAGAGACCCAGTACTTC	CASSRGTLAGETQYF
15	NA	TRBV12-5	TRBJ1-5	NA	TGTGCTAGTGGTTTGGGTCAGTATAGCAATCAGCCCCAGCATTTT	CASGLGQYSNQPQHF
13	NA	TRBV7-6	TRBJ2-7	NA	TGTGCCAGCAGCGGAGGACGGCAATACGAGCAGTACTTC	CASSGGRQYEQYF
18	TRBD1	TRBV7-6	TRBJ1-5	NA	TGTGCCAGCAGCTTAGTTCCCCTTACAGGGGGCAGCAATCAGCCCCAGCATTTT	CASSLVPLTGGSNQPQHF
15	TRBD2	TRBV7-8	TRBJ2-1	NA	TGTGCCAGCAGCTCAAGCGGGAGGGAGGTCGATGAGCAGTTCTTC	CASSSSGREVDEQFF
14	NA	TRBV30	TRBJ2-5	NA	TGTGCCTATCTTTCCGGACCCCGATGGGAGACCCAGTACTTC	CAYLSGPRWETQYF
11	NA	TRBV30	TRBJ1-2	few	TGTGCCTGGACGGGGCAGCGAGGCTACACCTTC	CAWTGQRGYTF
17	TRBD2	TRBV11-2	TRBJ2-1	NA	TGTGCCAGCAGCCCCCTGGGTGGTAGCGGGAGTTACAATGAGCAGTTCTTC	CASSPLGGSGSYNEQFF
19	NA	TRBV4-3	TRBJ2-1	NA	TGCGCCAGCAGCCAAGACAACGGACCGTCGTTAAGCTCCTACAATGAGCAGTTCTTC	CASSQDNGPSLSSYNEQFF
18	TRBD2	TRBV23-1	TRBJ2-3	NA	TGCGCCAGCAGTCAATCGCGCGGGAGTAAGCTGTGCACAGATACGCAGTATTTT	CASSQSRGSKLCTDTQYF
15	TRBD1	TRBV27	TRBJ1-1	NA	TGTGCCAGCGGATCACTGGGACAGAAGAACACTGAAGCTTTCTTT	CASGSLGQKNTEAFF
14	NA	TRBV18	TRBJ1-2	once	TGTGCCAGCTCACCGCCTCGGGGTAACTATGGCTACACCTTC	CASSPPRGNYGYTF
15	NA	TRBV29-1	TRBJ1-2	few	TGCAGCGTTGAAGGGGCGAGCAGGACCCTGTATGGCTACACCTTC	CSVEGASRTLYGYTF
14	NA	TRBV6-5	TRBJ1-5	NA	TGTGCCAGCAGTTACGGCATAGGCAATCAGCCCCAGCATTTT	CASSYGIGNQPQHF
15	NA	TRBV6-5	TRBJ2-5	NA	TGTGCCAGCAGTTACGAGACGGGGGCGTGGGAGACCCAGTACTTC	CASSYETGAWETQYF
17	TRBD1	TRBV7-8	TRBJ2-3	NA	TGTGCCAGCAGCTTAGCGGAGGCAGGGGGAGATACAGATACGCAGTATTTT	CASSLAEAGGDTDTQYF